Following are 23 T cell receptor beta chains from one sample sequenced in a study of T cell responses to AZD1222 COVID-19 vaccine. The protocol was immunoSEQ multiplex PCR, while the TCRdb copy is restricted to in-frame clones and leaves out a portion. The profile shows approximately 110,000 clones, about 91% of them singletons. The sample was peripheral blood, taken on day 0 of AZD1222 vaccination. These receptors were collected from an adult in good health.

The gene calls are TRBV2 and TRBJ1-1; perhaps TRBD1 as D (6 bases). From germline, CDR1 is SNHLY and CDR2 FYNNEI. V was clipped by 6 bases and J by 1 base, with 12 bases between them. The CDR3 contains 14 residues. Written as DNA, the CDR3 is TGTGCCAGCAGACAGGGCCCAGGGAACACTGAAGCTTTCTTT. This gives the protein CASRQGPGNTEAFF.

The J gene is TRBJ1-2, the V gene TRBV4-1; the D is unclear. This CDR3 has 15 residues. V was pared by 0 bases and J by 9 bases, with 17 bases between. CDR1 and CDR2 (germline): MGHRA, YSYEKL. The CDR3 sequence: CASSQEGGGSPRYTF. As DNA, the CDR3 is TGCGCCAGCAGCCAAGAAGGCGGCGGATCCCCTCGCTACACCTTC.

In its sample, this clone was seen once. V and J are TRBV2 and TRBJ2-7; maybe TRBD1 (6 bases). Trimming removed 6 bases at V and 2 bases at J, with 11 bases between. Germline CDR1 and CDR2: SNHLY and FYNNEI. The CDR3 contains 13 residues. The CDR3 coding sequence is TGTGCCAGCAGGGGGTCAGGGGCCTACGAGCAGTACTTC. It codes for CASRGSGAYEQYF. The whole variable domain, filled in from reference TRBV2 and TRBJ2-7, reads EPEVTQTPSHQVTQMGQEVILRCVPISNHLYFYWYRQILGQKVEFLVSFYNNEISEKSEIFDDQFSVERPDGSNFTLKIRSTKLEDSAMYFCASRGSGAYEQYFGPGTRLTVT.

The chain joins TRBV5-4 to TRBJ2-7, with 8 bases matching TRBD1. The J segment lost 1 base and the V segment lost 3 bases, leaving 6 bases of the junction unmatched. Germline V gene sequence: CDR1 SGHNT, CDR2 YYREEE (reference sequence). The CDR3 extends over 15 amino acids. CDR3 amino acids: CASSSLQGDSYEQYF. For the CDR3, the DNA is TGTGCCAGCAGCTCCTTACAGGGGGATTCCTACGAGCAGTACTTC.

V and J are TRBV5-5 and TRBJ1-2; 7 bases agree with TRBD1. The CDR3 loop spans 13 amino acids. The V and J ends lost 4 bases and 8 bases, in that order; junction bases with no gene match: 8. Germline V gene sequence: CDR1 SGHKS, CDR2 YYEKEE (reference sequence). CDR3 region: CASSLRGGGGYTF. Here the CDR3 DNA reads TGTGCCAGCAGCCTCAGGGGGGGTGGAGGCTACACCTTC.

The rearrangement links TRBV5-6 to TRBJ1-1, with TRBD1 as a possible D gene (5 bases). V was clipped by 3 bases and J by 4 bases, with 13 bases between them. The CDR3 is made up of 14 amino acids. Germline V gives CDR1 SGHDT, CDR2 YYEEEE. The CDR3 region has the DNA TGTGCCAGCAGCTCCCGGGGCTTGGTCACTGAAGCTTTCTTT. It is translated as CASSSRGLVTEAFF.

The chain combines TRBV11-2 with TRBJ2-1, with TRBD2 matching over 8 bases. The CDR3 has 16 residues. Trimming removed 1 base from V and 5 bases from J; junction bases left unmatched: 7. Per the germline V gene, CDR1 is SGHAT and CDR2 is FQNNGV. CDR3 in amino acids: CASSLVALAGNNEQFF. The CDR3 DNA is TGTGCCAGCAGCTTAGTGGCGCTAGCGGGTAACAATGAGCAGTTCTTC.

This chain links TRBV5-5 with TRBJ1-2, with a weak D call TRBD1 (6 bases). This CDR3 is built from 15 residues. Per the germline V gene, CDR1 is SGHKS and CDR2 is YYEKEE (reference sequence). Between the trimmed V and J ends, which lost 1 base and 2 bases, there was a span of 12 bases. CDR3 coding DNA: TGTGCCAGCAGCTTGTCAGCAGGGGAAAACTATGGCTACACCTTC. Amino acids: CASSLSAGENYGYTF.

This clone was picked up one time. This rearrangement joins TRBV23-1 to TRBJ1-2, with 7 positions matching TRBD1. TRBV23-1 is an open reading frame whose function is uncertain. Trimming removed 2 bases from V and 1 base from J; junction bases left unmatched: 4. The CDR3 spans 15 residues. CDR3 protein: CASSQLRDSNYGYTF. The CDR3 DNA follows: TGCGCCAGCAGTCAACTAAGGGACAGTAACTATGGCTACACCTTC.

The chain uses TRBV9 and TRBJ2-7; D possibly corresponds to TRBD1 (6 bases). There are 14 residues in the CDR3. Germline CDR1 reads SGDLS; CDR2 reads YYNGEE. Trimming left V 4 bases short and J 2 bases short, with 13 bases between. The CDR3 bases are TGTGCCAGCAGCCCGGACAGTTCTCCCTACGAGCAGTACTTC. Translated: CASSPDSSPYEQYF.

The table lists this clone with a count of one. This chain uses TRBV18 with TRBJ1-5, with D perhaps TRBD1 (5 bases). Germline V lookup: CDR1 KGHSH, CDR2 LQKENI. The CDR3 contains 14 residues. Trimming stripped 3 bases from V and 6 bases from J, with 12 bases between. The CDR3: CASSPGSGPQPQHF. The CDR3 region has the DNA TGTGCCAGCTCACCCGGGTCGGGGCCTCAGCCCCAGCATTTT.

The chain employs TRBV2 and TRBJ2-1; D is undetermined. Germline CDR1 is SNHLY and CDR2 is FYNNEI. The CDR3 contains 13 residues. V shed 2 bases and J shed 5 bases, with 7 bases lying between them. This CDR3 is CASSESKNNEQFF. The DNA for the CDR3 is TGTGCCAGCAGTGAAAGCAAGAACAATGAGCAGTTCTTC. The full variable domain, in which reference TRBV2 and TRBJ2-1 provide the parts outside the CDR3, is EPEVTQTPSHQVTQMGQEVILRCVPISNHLYFYWYRQILGQKVEFLVSFYNNEISEKSEIFDDQFSVERPDGSNFTLKIRSTKLEDSAMYFCASSESKNNEQFFGPGTRLTVL.

V gene TRBV4-3 combines with J gene TRBJ2-5; 14 nucleotides align to TRBD2. The CDR3 loop spans 17 amino acids. V shed 1 base, J shed 4 bases, and the junction held 5 bases outside the gene matches. Germline lookup yields CDR1 LGHNA and CDR2 YSLEER. In DNA form, the CDR3 reads TGCGCCAGCAGCCAAGGGGGACTAGCGGGGGCGGGAGAGACCCAGTACTTC. Protein sequence: CASSQGGLAGAGETQYF.

The chain links TRBV5-1 to TRBJ2-3, with TRBD2 matching over 7 bases. Germline V CDR1 and CDR2: SGHRS, YFSETQ. CDR3 length equals 15 residues. V trimming: 0 bases; J trimming: 4 bases; junction bases outside the gene matches: 5. The CDR3: CASSLEGGFPDTQYF. The CDR3 DNA is TGCGCCAGCAGCTTGGAGGGAGGGTTTCCAGATACGCAGTATTTT.

In regard to this clone: It is unclear where the CDR3 begins or ends on the DNA, so no DNA is shown, and the CDR3 is as TCRdb lists it. Other DNA sequences in this sample translate to the same CDR3. The rearrangement links TRBV20-1 to TRBJ2-7; the listed D gene, TRBD2, was not tested against the DNA. The CDR3 is 10 residues long, ends included. Germline CDR1 is DFQATT and CDR2 is SNEGSKA (reference sequence). The CDR3 loop is CSAVLGGQYF.

This clone was recorded a few times. V is TRBV6-2 or TRBV6-3 and J is TRBJ1-1; D possibly corresponds to TRBD1 (6 bases). V gave up 1 base and J gave up 3 bases, with 6 bases separating them. This CDR3 spans 13 amino acids. Germline V lookup: CDR1 MNHEY, CDR2 SVGEGT. DNA for the CDR3: TGTGCCAGCAGTTACTACAGGGACACTGAAGCTTTCTTT. Translated, it gives CASSYYRDTEAFF.

V is TRBV18 and J is TRBJ2-3; weak D call: TRBD2 (5 bases). V dropped 2 bases and J dropped 0 bases, with 12 bases sitting between them. The CDR3 extends over 16 amino acids. Germline V CDR1 and CDR2: KGHSH, LQKENI. CDR3 loop: CASSPRMAGSTDTQYF. The CDR3 nucleotides are TGTGCCAGCTCACCAAGGATGGCGGGTAGCACAGATACGCAGTATTTT.

The rearrangement joins TRBV11-2 to TRBJ2-7; D tentatively fits TRBD1 or TRBD2 (6 bases each). The germline CDR1 and CDR2 sequences are SGHAT and FQNNGV. CDR3 length: 13 amino acids. The germline V and J ends were trimmed by 7 bases and 3 bases, with 13 bases remaining between them. This chain's CDR3 is CASMLGGFYEQYF. The DNA of the CDR3 is TGTGCCAGCATGCTCGGGGGCTTCTACGAGCAGTACTTC.

This sequence joins TRBV7-2 and TRBJ1-4; D unclear. Trimming removed 5 bases at V and 5 bases at J, with 9 bases between. Germline V gene data show CDR1 as SGHTA and CDR2 as FQGNSA. There are 13 residues in the CDR3. The CDR3 loop is CASSVQLNEKLFF. CDR3 sequence (DNA): TGTGCCAGCAGCGTACAGCTCAATGAAAAACTGTTTTTT.

The V and J genes are TRBV2 and TRBJ1-5; D is perhaps TRBD1 (5 bases). The CDR3 contains 14 residues. Germline CDR1 is SNHLY and CDR2 is FYNNEI. The ends were cut back, 7 bases at V and 1 base at J, with 11 bases in the middle. CDR3 amino acids: CASNGGVSNQPQHF. The CDR3 coding sequence is TGTGCCAGCAATGGAGGGGTCAGCAATCAGCCCCAGCATTTT.

The V call is TRBV19, the J call TRBJ1-5, with D perhaps matching TRBD1 (6 bases). CDR1 LNHDA and CDR2 SQIVND come from the germline V gene (reference sequence). Trimming left V 0 bases short and J 7 bases short, with 7 bases between. This CDR3 is built from 13 residues. CDR3 in DNA: TGTGCCAGTAGTATAGAAAGGGGGCAGCCCCAGCATTTT. This codes for CASSIERGQPQHF.

V and J are TRBV25-1 and TRBJ2-1, with D unclear. The germline gives CDR1 MGHDK, CDR2 SYGVNS. Trimming pared 6 bases from V and 0 bases from J, leaving 6 bases between. The CDR3 consists of 13 residues. The DNA for the CDR3 is TGTGCCAGCAGACGAAACTCCTACAATGAGCAGTTCTTC. Amino acid sequence: CASRRNSYNEQFF. Drawing the rest from reference TRBV25-1 and TRBJ2-1, the complete variable domain is EADIYQTPRYLVIGTGKKITLECSQTMGHDKMYWYQQDPGMELHLIHYSYGVNSTEKGDLSSESTVSRIRTEHFPLTLESARPSHTSQYLCASRRNSYNEQFFGPGTRLTVL.

This chain connects TRBV6-5 to TRBJ1-1, with no clear D. Germline V CDR1 and CDR2: MNHEY, SVGAGI. The CDR3 loop spans 13 amino acids. V lost 8 bases to trimming and J lost 0 bases, with 10 bases between them. For the CDR3, the DNA is TGTGCCAGCTCACGGATTATGAACACTGAAGCTTTCTTT. Translating it yields CASSRIMNTEAFF.